This TCR beta chain was identified during a study of cytomegalovirus exposure and HLA in healthy donors. The study, taken as a whole, reports: What was likely a sequencing artifact was a cluster of highly shared sequence variants.

After removal of 5 bases from V and 4 bases from J, the junction contained 15 bases not matched to a gene. CDR3 length: 18 amino acids. Germline V gene lookup returns CDR1 SGDLS and CDR2 YYNGEE. On this clone: The antigen remains undetermined.

Both 60 Vbeta primers and 13 Jbeta primers went into the PCR. Using immunoSEQ multiplex PCR, the repertoire was profiled, and TCRdb retains in-frame clones only, with some absent. The sample totals some 120,000 clones. Sequencing was carried out using PBMCs. J is TRBJ2-2 and V is TRBV9; TRBD1 matches 9 bases. The sequence derives from a man aged 18 to 29 in good health and CMV-seronegative. This CDR3 reads CASRSKNGDRVSTGELFF. Here the CDR3 DNA reads TGTGCCAGCAGATCCAAAAATGGGGACAGGGTTTCCACCGGGGAGCTGTTTTTT.